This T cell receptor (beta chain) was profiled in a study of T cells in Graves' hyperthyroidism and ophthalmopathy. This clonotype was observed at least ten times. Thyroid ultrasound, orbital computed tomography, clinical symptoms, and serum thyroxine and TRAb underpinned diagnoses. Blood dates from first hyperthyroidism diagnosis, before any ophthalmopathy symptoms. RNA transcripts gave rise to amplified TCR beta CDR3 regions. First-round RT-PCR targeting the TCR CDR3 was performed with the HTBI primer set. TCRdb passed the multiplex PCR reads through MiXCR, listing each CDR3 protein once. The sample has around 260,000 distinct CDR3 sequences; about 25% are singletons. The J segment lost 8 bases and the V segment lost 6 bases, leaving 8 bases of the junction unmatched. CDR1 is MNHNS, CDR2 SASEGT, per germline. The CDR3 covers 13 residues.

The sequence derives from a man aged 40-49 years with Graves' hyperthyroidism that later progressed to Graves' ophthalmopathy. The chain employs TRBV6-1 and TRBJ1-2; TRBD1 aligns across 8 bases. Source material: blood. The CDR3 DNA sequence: TGTGCCAGCAGCGAGACAGGGGACGTCGGCTACACCTTC. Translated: CASSETGDVGYTF.